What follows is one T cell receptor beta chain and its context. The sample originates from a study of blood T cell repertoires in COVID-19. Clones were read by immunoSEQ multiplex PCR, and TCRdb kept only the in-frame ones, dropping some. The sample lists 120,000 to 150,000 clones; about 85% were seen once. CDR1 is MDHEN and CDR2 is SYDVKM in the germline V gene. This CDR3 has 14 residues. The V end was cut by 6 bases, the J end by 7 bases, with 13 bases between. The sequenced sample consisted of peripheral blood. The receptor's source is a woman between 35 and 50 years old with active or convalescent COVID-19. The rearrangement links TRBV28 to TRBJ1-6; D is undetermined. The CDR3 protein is CASRLGSVNSPLHF. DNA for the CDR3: TGTGCCAGCAGACTAGGATCAGTCAATTCACCCCTCCACTTT.